The present TCR beta chain was sequenced within a study of blood T cell repertoires in COVID-19. Original methodology: Nucleated cell number was recorded as an estimate derived from reference gene primer amplification. The repertoire was sequenced with immunoSEQ multiplex PCR; TCRdb's copy has only in-frame clones and lacks some. The V and J calls and clone size were taken over from that table, and D and trimming were inferred from the DNA. The data contain roughly 100,000 clones, roughly 84% of them seen just once; the ten biggest clones take up under 2%. The germline V and J ends were trimmed by 4 bases and 8 bases, with 17 bases remaining between them. This CDR3 is built from 14 residues. The V gene's germline CDR1 is GTSNPN and CDR2 SVGIG (reference sequence). The table lists this clone with a few counts.

The receptor comes from a man aged 65-85 years with active or convalescent COVID-19. The V and J genes are TRBV30 and TRBJ1-4, with a possible D match to TRBD1 (5 bases). The source material was peripheral blood. For the CDR3, the DNA is TGTGCCTGGAACTCGGCCAGGGTAGAAGAAAAACTGTTTTTT. The encoded protein is CAWNSARVEEKLFF.